These T cell receptor beta chains were read from a single sample in a study of cytomegalovirus exposure and HLA in healthy donors. Sequenced by immunoSEQ multiplex PCR; TCRdb stores in-frame clones only, minus some. Among 60,000 to 85,000 clones listed, over 70% were seen once. The sequenced material came from PBMCs. The source of these receptors is a human donor in good health. Each CDR3 is given with its conserved first and last residue. A D gene is named only where the DNA matches it firmly. Size is omitted from some rows. Given values are once, few, many or a class for expanded clones.

NA,TRBV27,once,TRBJ1-2,TGTGCCAGCAGACAGGGAATAGATGGCTACACCTTC,CASRQGIDGYTF
NA,TRBV25-1,few,TRBJ1-1,TGTGCCAGCAGGGCTACAACAGGAATTCTTAAAGCTTTCTTT,CASRATTGILKAFF
NA,TRBV6-1,few,TRBJ2-5,TGTGCCAGCAGTGAAGCCTATGGGGGCTACCAAGAGACCCAGTACTTC,CASSEAYGGYQETQYF
TRBD1,TRBV30,NA,TRBJ2-3,TGTGCCTGGAGTGTAAAGGGGGCTTTAGATACGCAGTATTTT,CAWSVKGALDTQYF
TRBD1,TRBV29-1,NA,TRBJ2-7,TGCAGCGCCTGGGACAGGGGAAGCGGCCAGAGGGGATACGAGCAGTACTTC,CSAWDRGSGQRGYEQYF
TRBD1,TRBV6-5,NA,TRBJ1-5,TGTGCCAGCAGACCCGACAGGGGTCGGGAGCCCCAGCATTTT,CASRPDRGREPQHF
NA,TRBV9,NA,TRBJ2-7,TGTGCCAGCAGCGGGAGTGGAGGGCCCACATACGAGCAGTACTTC,CASSGSGGPTYEQYF
TRBD1,TRBV5-4,NA,TRBJ1-2,TGTGCCAGCAGCTTCCCCCAGGGGGGCGGCTACACCTTC,CASSFPQGGGYTF
NA,TRBV19,NA,TRBJ1-1,TGTGCCATCCGCAGGGACACTGAAGCTTTCTTT,CAIRRDTEAFF
TRBD1,TRBV7-2,NA,TRBJ2-7,TGTGCCAGCAGCTTAGGGGCGGGGACAGGCGCTTACGAGCAGTACTTC,CASSLGAGTGAYEQYF
NA,TRBV5-4,once,TRBJ2-1,TGTGCCAGCAGCTTGTTGCGGGCCAACCGGGATGAGCAGTTCTTC,CASSLLRANRDEQFF
NA,TRBV2,NA,TRBJ2-5,TGTGCCAGCACGAAGAACTTTCAAGAGACCCAGTACTTC,CASTKNFQETQYF
NA,TRBV2,NA,TRBJ1-1,TGTGCCAGCCTCTTACAGGGTCGCACTGAAGCTTTCTTT,CASLLQGRTEAFF
NA,TRBV6-6,NA,TRBJ1-1,TGTGCCAGCAGTTACAGGGAGGGCACTGAAGCTTTCTTT,CASSYREGTEAFF
TRBD1,TRBV18,NA,TRBJ2-7,TGTGCCAGCTCACAGGACAGGGACTACGAGCAGTACTTC,CASSQDRDYEQYF
NA,TRBV30,many,TRBJ1-1,TGTGCCTGGGGGAGGACGGAGAACACTGAAGCTTTCTTT,CAWGRTENTEAFF
NA,TRBV27,NA,TRBJ2-1,TGTGCCAGCAGTTTATCGTTATACAATGAGCAGTTCTTC,CASSLSLYNEQFF
NA,TRBV4-2,NA,TRBJ2-7,TGTGCCAGCAGCCAAGATACGGGTATCTACGAGCAGTACTTC,CASSQDTGIYEQYF
TRBD1,TRBV6-5,NA,TRBJ2-2,TGTGCCAGCAGTCGTCAAGACAGGGCCACCGGGGAGCTGTTTTTT,CASSRQDRATGELFF
TRBD2,TRBV28,NA,TRBJ2-1,TGTGCCAGCAGCTTCCCTAGCGGGAGTGTCAATGAGCAATTCTTC,CASSFPSGSVNEQFF
NA,TRBV23-1,NA,TRBJ2-1,TGCGCCAGCAGTTTTGGTAGCTGGAACGTCTACAATGAGCAGTTCTTC,CASSFGSWNVYNEQFF
NA,TRBV6-4,few,TRBJ2-2,TGTGCCAGCAGTGCTATGGCGGGAACCGGGGAGCTGTTTTTT,CASSAMAGTGELFF
NA,TRBV11-2,NA,TRBJ1-2,TGTGCCAGCAGCTTAGAAACCACAGGACAAGGCTACACCTTC,CASSLETTGQGYTF
TRBD2,TRBV9,NA,TRBJ2-7,TGTGCCAGCAGCTTGGGACTAGCGGGCTACGAGCAGTACTTC,CASSLGLAGYEQYF
NA,TRBV7-2,once,TRBJ2-5,TGTGCCAGCAGCCCGACAGCCCCAGAGACCCAGTACTTC,CASSPTAPETQYF
TRBD2,TRBV7-9,NA,TRBJ2-3,TGTGCCAGCAGCCTAAGACTAGCGGGGTGGATGGATACGCAGTATTTT,CASSLRLAGWMDTQYF
TRBD1,TRBV12-5,NA,TRBJ1-1,TGTGCTAGTGGTCCCCTTATGGGGACAGGTGGCACTGAAGCTTTCTTT,CASGPLMGTGGTEAFF
NA,TRBV7-9,NA,TRBJ2-1,TGTGCCAGCAGCCTAACCTCGATGCGTTCCTACAATGAGCAGTTCTTC,CASSLTSMRSYNEQFF
TRBD1,TRBV27,once,TRBJ2-7,TGTGCCAGCAGTCCCTGGGACAGGCCAACCTACGAGCAGTACTTC,CASSPWDRPTYEQYF
TRBD1,TRBV6-5,NA,TRBJ1-1,TGTGCCAGCAGTTACTCCCAGACAGGGGGGGACACTGAAGCTTTCTTT,CASSYSQTGGDTEAFF
NA,TRBV19,NA,TRBJ1-2,TGTGCCAGTAAAACCAGGTGGGATGGCTACACCTTC,CASKTRWDGYTF
NA,TRBV15,NA,TRBJ1-3,TGTGCCACCAGCCGCTTAGGGGCTGGAAACACCATATATTTT,CATSRLGAGNTIYF
TRBD2,TRBV7-9,NA,TRBJ2-1,TGTGCCAGCAGCTTAGGGGGACTAGCTAGTGATGAGCAGTTCTTC,CASSLGGLASDEQFF
NA,TRBV2,NA,TRBJ2-1,TGTGCCAGCAGTGAAGCGCATCGGGGGTACAATGAGCAGTTCTTC,CASSEAHRGYNEQFF
NA,TRBV5-4,few,TRBJ1-6,TGTGCCAGCAGCCGGGACCGGGGGAATTCACCCCTCCACTTT,CASSRDRGNSPLHF
NA,TRBV6-5,NA,TRBJ1-2,TGTGCCAGCAGTACGGCAGGGAACTATGGCTACACCTTC,CASSTAGNYGYTF
TRBD1,TRBV5-4,NA,TRBJ2-2,TGTGCCAGCAGCTTAGGGGGCGCGAACACCGGGGAGCTGTTTTTT,CASSLGGANTGELFF
TRBD1,TRBV5-4,few,TRBJ2-2,TGTGCCAGCAGCCAAACCGGGACAGGGGTCTTCACCGGGGAGCTGTTTTTT,CASSQTGTGVFTGELFF
NA,TRBV7-9,NA,TRBJ1-1,TGTGCCAGCAGCTTAGGGCCCACTGAAGCTTTCTTT,CASSLGPTEAFF
NA,TRBV6-6,NA,TRBJ1-4,TGTGCCAGCACTCCACCTGGCGCAGGGGAAGAAAAACTGTTTTTT,CASTPPGAGEEKLFF
NA,TRBV5-1,NA,TRBJ1-5,TGCGCCAGCAGCGAAGGGGGGGCAGCTAATCAGCCCCAGCATTTT,CASSEGGAANQPQHF
NA,TRBV7-9,NA,TRBJ2-7,TGTGCCAGCAGCTTAGCGGGGGGCTCCTACGAGCAGTACTTC,CASSLAGGSYEQYF
TRBD2,TRBV30,NA,TRBJ2-1,TGTGCCCGGAGTACACCGGGACTAGCGGGAAAATACAATGAGCAGTTCTTC,CARSTPGLAGKYNEQFF
NA,TRBV5-6,NA,TRBJ2-6,TGTGCCAGCAGCCGGGACTTTGGAAGTGGGGCCAACGTCCTGACTTTC,CASSRDFGSGANVLTF
NA,TRBV30,NA,TRBJ2-7,TGTGCCTGGAGTGTCGGTCTTACCTCCTACGAGCAGTACTTC,CAWSVGLTSYEQYF
NA,TRBV6-6,once,TRBJ1-5,TGTGCCAGCACCTCTACAGATAGCAATCAGCCCCAGCATTTT,CASTSTDSNQPQHF
NA,TRBV15,few,TRBJ1-5,TGTGCCACCAGCAGAGATCAATCGCGGGGTCAGCCCCAGCATTTT,CATSRDQSRGQPQHF
NA,TRBV30,NA,TRBJ2-1,TGTGCCTGGAGTAGCCATGAGCAGTTCTTC,CAWSSHEQFF
NA,TRBV7-8,NA,TRBJ1-1,TGTGCCAGCAGCTCCTACAGGTTCTCGAACACTGAAGCTTTCTTT,CASSSYRFSNTEAFF
NA,TRBV5-1,NA,TRBJ1-1,TGCGCCAGCAGCTTAGCGACAGGATTTAACACTGAAGCTTTCTTT,CASSLATGFNTEAFF
TRBD2,TRBV6-6,NA,TRBJ2-7,TGTGCCAGCAGCCGACTAGCGAGAAGCTCCTACGAGCAGTACTTC,CASSRLARSSYEQYF
TRBD1,TRBV19,NA,TRBJ1-4,TGTGCCAGTAGTCGCGGACAGGGAGTTAACGAAAAACTGTTTTTT,CASSRGQGVNEKLFF
NA,TRBV5-1,NA,TRBJ2-5,TGCGCCAGCAGCCCCACAGGCCAAGAGACCCAGTACTTC,CASSPTGQETQYF
TRBD2,TRBV29-1,NA,TRBJ2-7,TGCAGCGTTGAAGTCGGGGGGGAGTTAGAGGGCGAGCAGTACTTC,CSVEVGGELEGEQYF
TRBD1,TRBV15,few,TRBJ1-2,TGTGCCACCAGCAGAGAAGGGAACAGGGGCGCCCTGGGTGGCTACACCTTC,CATSREGNRGALGGYTF
NA,TRBV7-9,NA,TRBJ1-5,TGTGCCAGCAGCTTCCAGGGGCCCGATCAGCCCCAGCATTTT,CASSFQGPDQPQHF
NA,TRBV2,NA,TRBJ2-5,TGTGCCAGCAGTGGAGGGGAGACCCAGTACTTC,CASSGGETQYF
NA,TRBV7-3,NA,TRBJ1-1,TGTGCCAGCAGCTTACAGGGGAGGGCGGAAGCTTTCTTT,CASSLQGRAEAFF
TRBD1,TRBV7-9,few,TRBJ1-3,TGTGCCAGCAGTTCCCCTCCCGGGACAGGGGGAAACACCATATATTTT,CASSSPPGTGGNTIYF